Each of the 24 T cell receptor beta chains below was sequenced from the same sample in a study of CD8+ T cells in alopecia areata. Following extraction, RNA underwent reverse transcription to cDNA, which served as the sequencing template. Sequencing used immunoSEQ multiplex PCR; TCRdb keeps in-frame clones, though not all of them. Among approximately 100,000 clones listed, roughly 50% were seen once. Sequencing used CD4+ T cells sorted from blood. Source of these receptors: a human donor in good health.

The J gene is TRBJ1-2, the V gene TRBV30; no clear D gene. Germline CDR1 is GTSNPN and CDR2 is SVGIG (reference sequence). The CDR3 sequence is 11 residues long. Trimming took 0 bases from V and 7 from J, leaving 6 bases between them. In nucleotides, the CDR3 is TGTGCCTGGAGTGTACGGGCTGGCTACACCTTC. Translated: CAWSVRAGYTF.

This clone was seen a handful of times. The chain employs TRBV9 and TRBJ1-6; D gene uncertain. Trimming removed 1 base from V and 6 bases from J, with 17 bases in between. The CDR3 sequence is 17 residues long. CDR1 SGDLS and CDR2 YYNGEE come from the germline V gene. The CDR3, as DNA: TGTGCCAGCAGCGTATCGGCCGGGTGGGGAACTAATTCACCCCTCCACTTT. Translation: CASSVSAGWGTNSPLHF.

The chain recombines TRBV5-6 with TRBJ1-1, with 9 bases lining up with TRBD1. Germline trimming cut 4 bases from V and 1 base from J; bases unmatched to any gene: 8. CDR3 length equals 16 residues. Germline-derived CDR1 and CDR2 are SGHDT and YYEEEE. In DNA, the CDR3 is TGTGCCAGCAGCGGGAACAGGGGGCGTAGGAACACTGAAGCTTTCTTT. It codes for CASSGNRGRRNTEAFF.

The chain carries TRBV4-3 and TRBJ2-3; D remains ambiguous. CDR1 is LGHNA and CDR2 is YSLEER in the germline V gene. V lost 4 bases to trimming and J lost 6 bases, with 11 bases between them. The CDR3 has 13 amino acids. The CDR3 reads CASSLGRRDTQYF. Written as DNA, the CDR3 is TGCGCCAGCAGCCTCGGACGGCGGGATACGCAGTATTTT.

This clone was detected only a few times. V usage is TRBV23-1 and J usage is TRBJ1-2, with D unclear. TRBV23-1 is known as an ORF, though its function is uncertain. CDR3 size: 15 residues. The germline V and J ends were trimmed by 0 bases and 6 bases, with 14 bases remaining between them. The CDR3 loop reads CASSQSKASPNGYTF. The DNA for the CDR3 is TGCGCCAGCAGTCAATCGAAGGCAAGCCCGAATGGCTACACCTTC.

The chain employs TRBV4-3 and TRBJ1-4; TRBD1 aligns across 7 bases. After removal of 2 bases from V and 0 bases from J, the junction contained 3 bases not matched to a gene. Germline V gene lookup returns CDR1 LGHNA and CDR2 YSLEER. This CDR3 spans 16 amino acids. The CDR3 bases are TGCGCCAGCAGCCAAATTACAGGGGCAACTAATGAAAAACTGTTTTTT. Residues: CASSQITGATNEKLFF.

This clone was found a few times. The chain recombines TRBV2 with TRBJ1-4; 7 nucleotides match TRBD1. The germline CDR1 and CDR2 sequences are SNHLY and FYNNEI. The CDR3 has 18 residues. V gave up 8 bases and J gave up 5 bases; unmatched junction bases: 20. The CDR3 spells CASAGGRGLRFPNEKLFF. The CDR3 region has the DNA TGTGCCAGCGCAGGGGGACGCGGCCTTCGGTTCCCGAATGAAAAACTGTTTTTT.

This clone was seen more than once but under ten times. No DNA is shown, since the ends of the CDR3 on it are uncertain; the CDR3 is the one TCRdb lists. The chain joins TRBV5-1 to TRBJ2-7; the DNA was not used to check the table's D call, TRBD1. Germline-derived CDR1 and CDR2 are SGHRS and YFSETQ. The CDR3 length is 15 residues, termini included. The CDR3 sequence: CASSFGPGGRGEQYF.

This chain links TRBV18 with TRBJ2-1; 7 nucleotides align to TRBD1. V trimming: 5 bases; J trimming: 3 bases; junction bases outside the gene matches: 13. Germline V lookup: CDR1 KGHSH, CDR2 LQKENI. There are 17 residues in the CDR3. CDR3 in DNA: TGTGCCAGCTCATCCGCTGACAGGGCCATAATCTACAATGAGCAGTTCTTC. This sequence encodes CASSSADRAIIYNEQFF.

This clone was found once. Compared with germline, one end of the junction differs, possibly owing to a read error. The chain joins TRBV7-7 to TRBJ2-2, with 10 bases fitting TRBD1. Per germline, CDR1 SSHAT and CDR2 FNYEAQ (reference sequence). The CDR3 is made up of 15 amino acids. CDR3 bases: TGTGCTAGCAGCCCGACAGGGGGCGGGTCCGGGGAGCTGTTTTTT. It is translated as CASSPTGGGSGELFF.

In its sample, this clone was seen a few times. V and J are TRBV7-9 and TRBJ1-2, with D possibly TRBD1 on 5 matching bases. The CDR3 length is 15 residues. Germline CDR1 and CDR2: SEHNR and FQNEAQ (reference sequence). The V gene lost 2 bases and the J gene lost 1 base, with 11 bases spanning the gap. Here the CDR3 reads CASSLRDGHNYGYTF. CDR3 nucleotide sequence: TGTGCCAGCAGCTTACGGGACGGACATAACTATGGCTACACCTTC.

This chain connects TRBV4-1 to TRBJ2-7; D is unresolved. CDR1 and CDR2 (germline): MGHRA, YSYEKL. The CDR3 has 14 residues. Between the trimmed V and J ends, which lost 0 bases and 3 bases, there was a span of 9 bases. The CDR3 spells CASSQDPRHYEQYF. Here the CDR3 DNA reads TGCGCCAGCAGCCAAGATCCCCGGCACTACGAGCAGTACTTC.

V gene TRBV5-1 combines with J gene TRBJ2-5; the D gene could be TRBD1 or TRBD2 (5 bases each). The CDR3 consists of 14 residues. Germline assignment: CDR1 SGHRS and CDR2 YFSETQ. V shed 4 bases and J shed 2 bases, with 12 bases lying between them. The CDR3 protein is CASSRDGRQETQYF. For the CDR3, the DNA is TGCGCCAGCAGCCGGGACGGCCGTCAAGAGACCCAGTACTTC.

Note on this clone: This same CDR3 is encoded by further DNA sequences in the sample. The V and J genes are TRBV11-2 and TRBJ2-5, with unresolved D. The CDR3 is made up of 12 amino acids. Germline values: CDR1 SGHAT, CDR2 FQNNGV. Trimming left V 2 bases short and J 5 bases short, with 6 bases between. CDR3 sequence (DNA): TGTGCCAGCAGCTTATTGGGGGAGACCCAGTACTTC. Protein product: CASSLLGETQYF.

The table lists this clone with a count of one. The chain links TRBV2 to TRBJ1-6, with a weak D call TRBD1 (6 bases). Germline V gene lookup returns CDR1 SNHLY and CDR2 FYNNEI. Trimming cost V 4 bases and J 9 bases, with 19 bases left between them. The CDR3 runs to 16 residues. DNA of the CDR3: TGTGCCAGCAGTGTCCCCGGGGGCGGATTCGGTTCACCCCTCCACTTT. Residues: CASSVPGGGFGSPLHF.

The DNA for the CDR3 is TGTGCCAGCAGCTTAGCGGGGTGGGAGACCCAGTACTTC. This sequence encodes CASSLAGWETQYF. The chain recombines TRBV7-2 with TRBJ2-5; D not resolved. Germline V gives CDR1 SGHTA, CDR2 FQGNSA. V lost 0 bases to trimming and J lost 5 bases, with 7 bases between them. CDR3 size: 13 residues.

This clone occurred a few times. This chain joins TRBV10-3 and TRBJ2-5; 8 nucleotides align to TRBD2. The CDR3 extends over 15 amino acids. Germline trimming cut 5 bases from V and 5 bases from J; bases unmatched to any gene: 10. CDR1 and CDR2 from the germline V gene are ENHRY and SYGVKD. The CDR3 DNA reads TGTGCCATCAGTAAAGCGGGGGCCACGAGGGAGACCCAGTACTTC. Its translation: CAISKAGATRETQYF.

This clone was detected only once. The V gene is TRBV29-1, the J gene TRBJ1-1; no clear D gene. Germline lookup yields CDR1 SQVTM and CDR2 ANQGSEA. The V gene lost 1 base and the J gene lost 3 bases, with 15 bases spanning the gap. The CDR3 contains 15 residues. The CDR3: CSVEGNSLLDTEAFF. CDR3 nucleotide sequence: TGCAGCGTTGAAGGCAACTCCCTGCTCGACACTGAAGCTTTCTTT.

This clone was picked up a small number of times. CDR3 loop: CASRRGEGTEAFF. The CDR3 region has the DNA TGTGCCAGCAGGCGGGGTGAGGGGACTGAAGCTTTCTTT. This chain links TRBV2 with TRBJ1-1; maybe TRBD1 (5 bases). Trimming took off 6 bases at V and 5 bases at J, with 13 bases between the two ends. CDR3 length equals 13 residues. Germline-derived CDR1 and CDR2 are SNHLY and FYNNEI.

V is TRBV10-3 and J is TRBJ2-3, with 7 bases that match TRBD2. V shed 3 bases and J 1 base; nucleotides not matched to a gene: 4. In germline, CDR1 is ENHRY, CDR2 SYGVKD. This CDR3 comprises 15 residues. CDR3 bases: TGTGCCATCAGTGACGGGGGGAGGGGCACAGATACGCAGTATTTT. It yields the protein CAISDGGRGTDTQYF.

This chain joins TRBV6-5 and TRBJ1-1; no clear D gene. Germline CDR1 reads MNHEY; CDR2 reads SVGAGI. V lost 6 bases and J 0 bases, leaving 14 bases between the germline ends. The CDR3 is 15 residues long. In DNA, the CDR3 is TGTGCCAGCAGGCAAAGTAAGAGGATGAACACTGAAGCTTTCTTT. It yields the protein CASRQSKRMNTEAFF.

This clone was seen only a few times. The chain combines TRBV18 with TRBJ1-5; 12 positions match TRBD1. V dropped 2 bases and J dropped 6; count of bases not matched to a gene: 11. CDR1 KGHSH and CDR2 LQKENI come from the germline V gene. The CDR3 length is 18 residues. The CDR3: CASSPRGPGQGAFQPQHF. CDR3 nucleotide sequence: TGTGCCAGCTCACCAAGGGGCCCGGGACAGGGGGCCTTTCAGCCCCAGCATTTT. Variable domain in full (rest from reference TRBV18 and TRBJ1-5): NAGVMQNPRHLVRRRGQEARLRCSPMKGHSHVYWYRQLPEEGLKFMVYLQKENIIDESGMPKERFSAEFPKEGPSILRIQQVVRGDSAAYFCASSPRGPGQGAFQPQHFGDGTRLSIL.

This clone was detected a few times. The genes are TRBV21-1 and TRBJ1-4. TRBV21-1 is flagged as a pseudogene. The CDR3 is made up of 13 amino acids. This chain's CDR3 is CASSSDSNEKLFF. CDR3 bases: TGTGCCAGCAGCAGCGATAGTAATGAAAAACTGTTTTTT.

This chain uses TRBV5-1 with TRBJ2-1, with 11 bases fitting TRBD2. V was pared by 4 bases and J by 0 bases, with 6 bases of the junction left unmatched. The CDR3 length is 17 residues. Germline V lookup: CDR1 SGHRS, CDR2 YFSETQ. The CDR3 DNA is TGCGCCAGCAGCGCGTCTAGCGGGGGGACCTCCTACAATGAGCAGTTCTTC. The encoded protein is CASSASSGGTSYNEQFF. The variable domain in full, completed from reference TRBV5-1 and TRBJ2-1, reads KAGVTQTPRYLIKTRGQQVTLSCSPISGHRSVSWYQQTPGQGLQFLFEYFSETQRNKGNFPGRFSGRQFSNSRSEMNVSTLELGDSALYLCASSASSGGTSYNEQFFGPGTRLTVL.